This T cell receptor (beta chain) stems from a study of cytomegalovirus exposure and HLA in healthy donors. Regarding the study as a whole: Rarity marked most TCR sequences, yet some public TCRs occurred in many donors. TCR association rates varied by HLA locus in a later analysis, with DRB1 highest and HLA-C lowest. Reportedly, HLA-A and HLA-B alleles of most subjects were accurately predicted from TCR beta.

The length of the CDR3 is 15 residues. V lost 2 bases, J lost 1 base, and 6 bases lay in between. Per germline, CDR1 MNHNY and CDR2 SVGAGI (reference sequence). Though probably carrying unrecorded immune exposures, donors were nominally healthy at sampling. The PCR employed 60 Vbeta primers together with 13 Jbeta primers. TCRdb's table, derived via immunoSEQ multiplex PCR, lists solely in-frame clones and lacks some. The table shows 150,000 to 180,000 clones, with about 80% occurring only once. This clone has more than one count but fewer than ten. What it recognizes is unknown. This chain connects TRBV6-6 to TRBJ1-6, with a weak D call TRBD1 (5 bases). The TCR sequence derives from a young man in good health and CMV-seropositive. Sequencing input: PBMCs. The CDR3 reads CASSYRGSYNSPLHF. For the CDR3, the DNA is TGTGCCAGCAGTTACAGGGGATCCTATAATTCACCCCTCCACTTT.